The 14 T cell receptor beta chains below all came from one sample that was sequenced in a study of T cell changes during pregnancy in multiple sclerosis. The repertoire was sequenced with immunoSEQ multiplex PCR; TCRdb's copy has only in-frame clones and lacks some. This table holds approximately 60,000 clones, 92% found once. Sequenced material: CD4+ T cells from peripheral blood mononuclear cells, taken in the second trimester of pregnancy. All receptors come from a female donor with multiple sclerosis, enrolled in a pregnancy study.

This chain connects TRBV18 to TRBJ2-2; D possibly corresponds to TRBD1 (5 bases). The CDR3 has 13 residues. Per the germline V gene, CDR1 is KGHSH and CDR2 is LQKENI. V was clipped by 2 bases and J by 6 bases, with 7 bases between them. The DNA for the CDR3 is TGTGCCAGCTCACCAGGACACCCCGGGGAGCTGTTTTTT. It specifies CASSPGHPGELFF.

This CDR3 is CASSLAGETEAFF. DNA of the CDR3: TGTGCCAGCAGTTTGGCAGGGGAAACTGAAGCTTTCTTT. This chain joins TRBV28 and TRBJ1-1; D is possibly TRBD1 (6 bases). V was shortened by 3 bases and J by 5 bases, with 10 bases between the two germline ends. This CDR3 region has 13 residues. Germline CDR1 MDHEN, CDR2 SYDVKM.

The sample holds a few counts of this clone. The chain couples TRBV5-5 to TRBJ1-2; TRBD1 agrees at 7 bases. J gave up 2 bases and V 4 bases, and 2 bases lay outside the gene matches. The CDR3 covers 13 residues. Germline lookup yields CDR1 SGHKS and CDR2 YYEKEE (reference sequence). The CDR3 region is CASSLRGNYGYTF. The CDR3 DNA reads TGTGCCAGCAGCCTCAGGGGGAACTATGGCTACACCTTC.

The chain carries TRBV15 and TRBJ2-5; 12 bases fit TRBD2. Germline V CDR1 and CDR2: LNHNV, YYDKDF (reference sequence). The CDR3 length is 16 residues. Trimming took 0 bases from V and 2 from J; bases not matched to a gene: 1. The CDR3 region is CATSRDLAGGQETQYF. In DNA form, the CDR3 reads TGTGCCACCAGCAGAGATCTAGCGGGGGGGCAAGAGACCCAGTACTTC.

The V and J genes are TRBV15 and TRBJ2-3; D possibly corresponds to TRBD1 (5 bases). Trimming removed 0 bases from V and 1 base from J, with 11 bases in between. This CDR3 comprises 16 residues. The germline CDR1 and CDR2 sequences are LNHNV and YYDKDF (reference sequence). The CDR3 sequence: CATSRDKGIGTDTQYF. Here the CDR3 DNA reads TGTGCCACCAGCAGAGATAAGGGGATCGGCACAGATACGCAGTATTTT.

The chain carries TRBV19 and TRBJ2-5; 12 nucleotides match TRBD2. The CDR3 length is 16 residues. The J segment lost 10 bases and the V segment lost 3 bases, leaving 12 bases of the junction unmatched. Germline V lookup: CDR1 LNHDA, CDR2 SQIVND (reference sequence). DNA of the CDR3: TGTGCCAGTAGTATGTTTCTTGGGCTAGCGGGGGGGTTCCAGTACTTC. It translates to CASSMFLGLAGGFQYF.

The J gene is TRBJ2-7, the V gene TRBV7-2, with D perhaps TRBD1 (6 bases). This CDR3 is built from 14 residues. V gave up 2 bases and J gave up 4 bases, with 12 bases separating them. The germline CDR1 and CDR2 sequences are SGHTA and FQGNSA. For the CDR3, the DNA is TGTGCCAGCAGCTTACGACAGGAGGCTTACGAGCAGTACTTC. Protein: CASSLRQEAYEQYF.

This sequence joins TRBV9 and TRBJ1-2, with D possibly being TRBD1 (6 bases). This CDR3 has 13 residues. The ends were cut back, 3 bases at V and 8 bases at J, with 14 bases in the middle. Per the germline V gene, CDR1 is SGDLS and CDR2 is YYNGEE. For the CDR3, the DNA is TGTGCCAGCAGCGCGATCCAGGGGCAGGGCTACACCTTC. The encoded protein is CASSAIQGQGYTF. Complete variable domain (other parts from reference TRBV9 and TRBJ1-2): DSGVTQTPKHLITATGQRVTLRCSPRSGDLSVYWYQQSLDQGLQFLIQYYNGEERAKGNILERFSAQQFPDLHSELNLSSLELGDSALYFCASSAIQGQGYTFGSGTRLTVV.

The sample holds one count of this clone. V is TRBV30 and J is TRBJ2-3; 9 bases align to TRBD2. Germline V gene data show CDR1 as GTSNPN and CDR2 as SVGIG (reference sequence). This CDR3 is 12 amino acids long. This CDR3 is CAQRGETDTQYF. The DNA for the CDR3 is TGTGCTCAGCGGGGGGAGACAGATACGCAGTATTTT. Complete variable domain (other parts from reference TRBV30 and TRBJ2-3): SQTIHQWPATLVQPVGSPLSLECTVEGTSNPNLYWYRQAAGRGLQLLFYSVGIGQISSEVPQNLSASRPQDRQFILSSKKLLLSDSGFYLCAQRGETDTQYFGPGTRLTVL.

Written as DNA, the CDR3 is TGTGCCTGGGGACGAGGGAGCGTCAACGAGCAGTACTTC. This translates into CAWGRGSVNEQYF. The chain carries TRBV30 and TRBJ2-7; the D gene is possibly TRBD2 (5 bases). This CDR3 has 13 residues. CDR1 GTSNPN and CDR2 SVGIG come from the germline V gene (reference sequence). The V gene lost 5 bases and the J gene lost 5 bases, with 16 bases spanning the gap.

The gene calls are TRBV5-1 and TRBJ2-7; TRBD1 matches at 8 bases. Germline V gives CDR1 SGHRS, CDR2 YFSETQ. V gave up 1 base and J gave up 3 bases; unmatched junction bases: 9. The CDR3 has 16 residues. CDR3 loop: CASSLNRQGLRYEQYF. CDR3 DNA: TGCGCCAGCAGCTTGAACCGACAGGGGCTACGCTACGAGCAGTACTTC. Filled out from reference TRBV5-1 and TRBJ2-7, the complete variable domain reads KAGVTQTPRYLIKTRGQQVTLSCSPISGHRSVSWYQQTPGQGLQFLFEYFSETQRNKGNFPGRFSGRQFSNSRSEMNVSTLELGDSALYLCASSLNRQGLRYEQYFGPGTRLTVT.

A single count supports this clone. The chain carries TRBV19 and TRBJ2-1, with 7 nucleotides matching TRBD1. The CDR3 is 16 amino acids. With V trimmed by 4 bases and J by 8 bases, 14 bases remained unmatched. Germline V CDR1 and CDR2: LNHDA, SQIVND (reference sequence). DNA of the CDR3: TGTGCCAGTAGTAAATTCGGACAGGTCCTTGGTGATGAGCAGTTCTTC. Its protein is CASSKFGQVLGDEQFF. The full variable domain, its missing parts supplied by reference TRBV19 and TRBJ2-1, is DGGITQSPKYLFRKEGQNVTLSCEQNLNHDAMYWYRQDPGQGLRLIYYSQIVNDFQKGDIAEGYSVSREKKESFPLTVTSAQKNPTAFYLCASSKFGQVLGDEQFFGPGTRLTVL.

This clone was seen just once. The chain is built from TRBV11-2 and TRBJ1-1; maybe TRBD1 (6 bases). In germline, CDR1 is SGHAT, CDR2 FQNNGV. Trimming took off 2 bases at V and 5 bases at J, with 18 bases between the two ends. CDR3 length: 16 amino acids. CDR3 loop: CASSLLKGGRRTEAFF. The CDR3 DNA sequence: TGTGCCAGCAGCTTATTGAAAGGGGGAAGGAGGACTGAAGCTTTCTTT.

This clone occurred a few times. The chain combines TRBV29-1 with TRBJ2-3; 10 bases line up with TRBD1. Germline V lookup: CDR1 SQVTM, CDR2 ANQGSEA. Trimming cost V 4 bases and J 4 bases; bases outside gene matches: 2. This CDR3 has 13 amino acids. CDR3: CSVGGTGADTQYF. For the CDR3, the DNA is TGCAGCGTTGGCGGGACAGGGGCAGATACGCAGTATTTT.